The 9 T cell receptor beta chains below were found in one sample sequenced in a study of vaccination and CD4 T cells after COVID-19. No antigens are known for them. Sequencing of DNA taken from cultured CD4+ T cells relied on the Oncomine TCR Beta short-read assay. TCRdb itself ran the PCR reads through MiXCR, one entry per CDR3 protein. Found here are 15,000 to 20,000 distinct CDR3 sequences, under 30% of them singletons; the top ten hold almost 8%. Regarding treatment: approximately 9-day PBMC culture with coronavirus spike peptide pools or control peptides (ViraFEST assay). The material sequenced was cultured CD4+ T cells from blood. Every receptor here comes from a human donor with COVID-19.

This clonotype has just a few counts. The rearrangement uses TRBV25-1 and TRBJ2-6; D gene uncertain. The germline CDR1 and CDR2 sequences are MGHDK and SYGVNS. Between the trimmed V and J ends, which lost 5 bases and 2 bases, there was a span of 10 bases. This CDR3 has 15 residues. Here the CDR3 reads CASSRTLPGANVLTF. The CDR3 DNA is TGTGCCAGCAGTAGAACCCTTCCTGGGGCCAACGTCCTGACTTTC. Full variable domain (rest looked up from reference TRBV25-1 and TRBJ2-6): EADIYQTPRYLVIGTGKKITLECSQTMGHDKMYWYQQDPGMELHLIHYSYGVNSTEKGDLSSESTVSRIRTEHFPLTLESARPSHTSQYLCASSRTLPGANVLTFGAGSRLTVL.

The DNA for the CDR3 is TGTGCCAGCAGCTTGGCGGGACATCCAAATTCACCCCTCCACTTT. This sequence encodes CASSLAGHPNSPLHF. V gene TRBV5-4 combines with J gene TRBJ1-6; the D gene is possibly TRBD1 (6 bases). The CDR3 loop spans 15 amino acids. Germline assignment: CDR1 SGHNT and CDR2 YYREEE (reference sequence). V lost 0 bases, J lost 7 bases, and 11 bases lay in between.

This chain uses TRBV12-3 or TRBV12-4 with TRBJ2-1; D is unresolved. CDR3 length: 12 residues. Trimming took 5 bases from V and 8 from J, leaving 10 bases between them. CDR3 protein: CASSPTRYEQFF. The CDR3 DNA reads TGTGCCAGCAGTCCCACCCGGTATGAGCAGTTCTTC.

This clonotype was counted between two and nine times. The rearrangement joins TRBV6-1 to TRBJ1-2; tentative D call: TRBD1 (5 bases). Trimming took off 5 bases at V and 5 bases at J, with 12 bases between the two ends. Germline V lookup: CDR1 MNHNS, CDR2 SASEGT. The CDR3 covers 13 residues. The CDR3 DNA sequence: TGTGCCAGCAGTCTTACTGGGGGATATGGCTACACCTTC. As protein: CASSLTGGYGYTF.

This clonotype turned up a few times. V usage is TRBV7-6 and J usage is TRBJ1-3, with a possible D match to TRBD1 (5 bases). CDR1 and CDR2 from the germline V gene are SGHVS and FNYEAQ. The CDR3 sequence is 18 residues long. V was cut by 4 bases and J by 4 bases, with 23 bases left in between. The CDR3 is CASSSDGAGTSSGNTIYF. The CDR3 DNA reads as TGTGCCAGCAGCTCAGACGGCGCTGGGACCAGCTCCGGAAACACCATATATTTT. The whole variable domain, remainder taken from reference TRBV7-6 and TRBJ1-3, is GAGVSQSPRYKVTKRGQDVALRCDPISGHVSLYWYRQALGQGPEFLTYFNYEAQQDKSGLPNDRFSAERPEGSISTLTIQRTEQRDSAMYRCASSSDGAGTSSGNTIYFGEGSWLTVV.

This chain uses TRBV28 with TRBJ1-4; D is possibly TRBD1 (5 bases). Germline V CDR1 and CDR2: MDHEN, SYDVKM. This CDR3 region has 15 residues. The V gene lost 2 bases and the J gene lost 7 bases, with 14 bases spanning the gap. The CDR3 coding sequence is TGTGCCAGCAGTTTAATCGCAGGGTCAGGTGAAAAACTGTTTTTT. Its protein product is CASSLIAGSGEKLFF.

The J gene is TRBJ1-5, the V gene TRBV25-1; D not resolved. Germline CDR1 and CDR2: MGHDK and SYGVNS. V was shortened by 2 bases and J by 1 base, with 6 bases between the two germline ends. The CDR3 covers 14 residues. The CDR3 is CASSELGSNQPQHF. DNA of the CDR3: TGTGCCAGCAGTGAACTGGGGAGCAATCAGCCCCAGCATTTT.

This sequence joins TRBV6-1 and TRBJ1-3; 10 bases are a match to TRBD1. The length of the CDR3 is 16 residues. The germline V gene encodes CDR1 MNHNS and CDR2 SASEGT. V lost 6 bases to trimming and J lost 0 bases; unmatched junction nucleotides: 5. CDR3 amino acids: CASSTGTGASGNTIYF. CDR3 sequence (DNA): TGTGCCAGCAGCACCGGGACAGGGGCCTCTGGAAACACCATATATTTT.

In this sample, this clonotype turned up a few times. The chain uses TRBV24-1 and TRBJ2-1; TRBD2 matches 9 bases. Looked up from germline, CDR1 is KGHDR and CDR2 is SFDVKD. This CDR3 comprises 15 residues. V trimming: 5 bases; J trimming: 6 bases; junction bases outside the gene matches: 7. The chain's CDR3 is CATSGVTSGRNEQFF. The CDR3 nucleotides read TGTGCCACCAGTGGGGTGACTAGCGGCCGCAATGAGCAGTTCTTC.